The rows below give T cell receptor beta chains drawn from one sample of a study of T cells in Graves' hyperthyroidism and ophthalmopathy. TCRdb called the multiplex PCR reads again in MiXCR, with one record for every CDR3 protein. Here the sample spans roughly 400,000 distinct CDR3 sequences, about an eighth being singletons. Sequenced material: blood. Receptor source: a man aged 45-65 years with Graves' ophthalmopathy. CDR3s include the opening cysteine and the closing phenylalanine or tryptophan. Fields, in order: J gene, clone size, V gene, D gene, CDR3 protein, CDR3 DNA. The D gene is left open where the match is weak. Not every row has a clone size; where given, it reads once, few, many or a size class.

TRBJ2-1	NA	TRBV6-1	TRBD2	CASSPRTSGGEQFF	TGTGCCAGCAGCCCTCGGACTAGCGGGGGGGAGCAGTTCTTC
TRBJ2-7	many	TRBV18	NA	CASSPTRNTGYEQYF	TGTGCCAGCTCACCCACTCGGAATACCGGCTACGAGCAGTACTTC
TRBJ2-7	many	TRBV9	NA	CASSVSQGFYEQYF	TGTGCCAGCAGCGTATCGCAGGGCTTCTACGAGCAGTACTTC
TRBJ1-1	many	TRBV5-1	NA	CASSLEDSGNTEAFF	TGCGCCAGCAGCTTGGAAGACAGCGGAAACACTGAAGCTTTCTTT
TRBJ2-1	few	TRBV19	TRBD2	CASSLLAGVNEQFF	TGTGCCAGTAGTTTACTAGCGGGAGTCAATGAGCAGTTCTTC
TRBJ2-4	few	TRBV7-2	TRBD2	CASSLGLAGAKNIQYF	TGTGCCAGCAGCTTAGGTCTAGCGGGAGCCAAAAACATTCAGTACTTC
TRBJ2-1	few	TRBV20-1	TRBD2	CSAIPFSGRYNEQFF	TGCAGTGCTATTCCCTTCAGCGGGAGGTACAATGAGCAGTTCTTC
TRBJ2-7	many	TRBV2	TRBD2	CASRGTSGRDYEQYF	TGTGCCAGCAGGGGGACTAGCGGGAGAGACTACGAGCAGTACTTC
TRBJ2-3	many	TRBV2	NA	CASRYPDTSTDTQYF	TGTGCCAGCAGATATCCAGATACTAGCACAGATACGCAGTATTTT
TRBJ1-2	few	TRBV27	NA	CASSKGSSNYGYTF	TGTGCCAGCAGTAAGGGTTCTTCTAACTATGGCTACACCTTC
TRBJ2-1	many	TRBV2	NA	CASSDRWEGGNEQFF	TGTGCCAGCAGTGATCGGTGGGAGGGGGGCAATGAGCAGTTCTTC
TRBJ2-3	many	TRBV5-6	NA	CASSWGRNTDTQYF	TGTGCCAGCAGCTGGGGACGGAACACAGATACGCAGTATTTT
TRBJ2-7	many	TRBV5-1	TRBD2	CASSLDGGRTYEQYF	TGCGCCAGCAGCTTGGATGGCGGGAGGACCTACGAGCAGTACTTC
TRBJ1-3	many	TRBV27	TRBD1	CASMDRGLGNTIYF	TGTGCCAGCATGGACAGGGGGCTTGGAAACACCATATATTTT
TRBJ2-1	NA	TRBV6-1	NA	CASSKDPPGGEQFF	TGTGCCAGCAGTAAGGACCCCCCTGGGGGTGAGCAGTTCTTC
TRBJ2-3	NA	TRBV19	NA	CASLGARPGADTQYF	TGTGCCAGCCTTGGGGCGAGGCCCGGCGCAGATACGCAGTATTTT
TRBJ1-5	NA	TRBV20-1	TRBD1	CSARDRGQSGNQPQHF	TGCAGTGCTAGAGATCGGGGACAGAGCGGCAATCAGCCCCAGCATTTT
TRBJ2-7	NA	TRBV24-1	TRBD2	CATSDAGTSGSRNEQYF	TGTGCCACCAGTGATGCCGGGACTAGCGGGAGTAGGAACGAGCAGTACTTC
TRBJ2-5	NA	TRBV7-3	NA	CASSLTSGPPGETQYF	TGTGCCAGCAGCTTAACTAGCGGACCCCCGGGAGAGACCCAGTACTTC
TRBJ2-5	NA	TRBV12-3/TRBV12-4	TRBD2	CASSPTSGRRETQYF	TGTGCCAGCAGCCCGACTAGCGGGAGGCGTGAGACCCAGTACTTC
TRBJ2-3	few	TRBV7-9	TRBD2	CASTATSGRTDTQYF	TGTGCCAGCACCGCGACTAGCGGCCGCACAGATACGCAGTATTTT
TRBJ2-5	NA	TRBV15	TRBD1	CATSRVVGQGDETQYF	TGTGCCACCAGCAGAGTCGTGGGTCAGGGGGATGAGACCCAGTACTTC
TRBJ2-7	many	TRBV5-1	NA	CASSGREGSYEQYF	TGCGCCAGCAGCGGCAGGGAAGGGTCCTACGAGCAGTACTTC
TRBJ1-3	few	TRBV15	NA	CATSREGSGNTIYF	TGTGCCACCAGCAGAGAAGGGAGTGGAAACACCATATATTTT
TRBJ2-3	many	TRBV24-1	NA	CATSDPRVRALTDTQYF	TGTGCCACCAGTGATCCTCGTGTGAGGGCTCTCACAGATACGCAGTATTTT
TRBJ2-1	many	TRBV5-1	TRBD2	CASTHPASGRSSYNEQFF	TGCGCCAGCACCCACCCGGCTAGCGGGAGATCCTCCTACAATGAGCAGTTCTTC
TRBJ2-7	few	TRBV20-1	NA	CSARDQEGFSSYEQYF	TGCAGTGCTAGAGATCAAGAAGGATTTTCCTCCTACGAGCAGTACTTC
TRBJ2-7	few	TRBV5-1	NA	CASSLEREQARSEQYF	TGTGCCAGCAGCTTGGAGAGGGAGCAGGCGAGGTCCGAGCAGTACTTC
TRBJ1-1	NA	TRBV25-1	NA	CASSVGQGIRIF	NA
TRBJ2-7	many	TRBV27	TRBD2	CASPLNRLAGPYEQYF	TGTGCCAGCCCCCTGAACCGACTAGCGGGACCCTACGAGCAGTACTTC
TRBJ2-7	NA	TRBV6-2/TRBV6-3	NA	CASSDNPYEQYF	TGTGCCAGCAGTGACAATCCCTACGAGCAGTACTTC
TRBJ1-5	NA	TRBV27	TRBD1	CATSPGTDRNQPQHF	TGTGCCACCTCCCCCGGGACAGACCGAAATCAGCCCCAGCATTTT
TRBJ2-2	NA	TRBV12-3/TRBV12-4	TRBD1	CASLAPGQGRTGELFF	TGTGCCAGCCTGGCGCCCGGACAGGGCCGGACCGGGGAGCTGTTTTTT
TRBJ2-3	few	TRBV12-3/TRBV12-4	NA	CASRITRGFTDTQYF	TGTGCCAGCAGAATAACAAGGGGGTTCACAGATACGCAGTATTTT
TRBJ2-1	many	TRBV27	TRBD2	CASSFLTSGTYNEQFF	TGTGCCAGCAGTTTCTTGACTAGCGGGACCTACAATGAGCAGTTCTTC
TRBJ2-2	many	TRBV27	NA	CASSLGNLGTGELFF	TGTGCCAGCAGTTTAGGAAACCTCGGGACCGGGGAGCTGTTTTTT
TRBJ2-5	few	TRBV30	TRBD2	CAWTIAGWGQETQYF	TGTGCCTGGACCATAGCGGGATGGGGCCAAGAGACCCAGTACTTC
TRBJ1-2	NA	TRBV24-1	NA	CATNEGGGYTF	TGTGCCACCAATGAAGGGGGTGGCTACACCTTC
TRBJ1-1	NA	TRBV9	NA	CASSASGTKAEAFF	TGTGCCAGCAGCGCATCCGGGACAAAGGCTGAAGCTTTCTTT
TRBJ1-1	many	TRBV27	NA	CASSLSRARRMNTEAFF	TGTGCCAGCAGTTTAAGTAGGGCACGTAGAATGAACACTGAAGCTTTCTTT
TRBJ2-3	many	TRBV10-1	NA	CASSDATDTQYF	TGCGCCAGCAGTGACGCGACAGATACGCAGTATTTT
TRBJ2-5	NA	TRBV19	NA	CASSMAETQYF	TGTGCCAGTAGTATGGCAGAGACCCAGTACTTC
TRBJ2-3	many	TRBV6-1	TRBD1	CASHRGTGASDTQYF	TGTGCCAGCCACCGCGGGACAGGGGCGTCAGATACGCAGTATTTT
TRBJ1-5	many	TRBV12-3/TRBV12-4	TRBD1	CASRQGSSQPQHF	TGTGCCAGCCGACAGGGATCTTCACAGCCCCAGCATTTT
TRBJ2-3	many	TRBV2	TRBD1	CASRVQGASGTDTQYF	TGTGCCAGCAGGGTACAGGGGGCAAGTGGGACAGATACGCAGTATTTT
TRBJ2-7	many	TRBV20-1	NA	CSASTLAGPGEQYF	TGCAGTGCTAGTACGCTAGCTGGGCCGGGAGAGCAGTACTTC
TRBJ2-1	many	TRBV5-1	TRBD2	CASSQTTSGRGYNEQFF	TGCGCCAGCAGCCAGACGACTAGCGGGAGAGGGTACAATGAGCAGTTCTTC
TRBJ1-1	NA	TRBV6-5	TRBD1	CASSYPPDRKNTEAFF	TGTGCCAGCAGTTACCCACCGGACAGGAAGAACACTGAAGCTTTCTTT
TRBJ2-1	NA	TRBV3-1	NA	CASSPERRAEQFF	TGTGCCAGCAGCCCAGAGCGCCGGGCTGAGCAGTTCTTC
TRBJ2-5	NA	TRBV5-1	TRBD1	CASSLDYRGSTKTQYF	TGCGCCAGCAGCTTGGATTACAGGGGATCTACAAAGACCCAGTACTTC
TRBJ1-2	many	TRBV5-1	NA	CASRQGGSYGYTF	TGCGCCAGCCGCCAGGGAGGGTCGTATGGCTACACCTTC
TRBJ1-1	many	TRBV20-1	TRBD1	CSARVQGGNTEAFF	TGCAGTGCTAGAGTACAGGGGGGGAACACTGAAGCTTTCTTT
TRBJ2-5	many	TRBV2	NA	CASTGSIRETQYF	TGTGCCAGCACGGGGAGTATAAGAGAGACCCAGTACTTC
TRBJ1-1	many	TRBV10-1	NA	CASSDGAGNTEAFF	TGCGCCAGCAGTGATGGAGCGGGAAACACTGAAGCTTTCTTT
TRBJ2-1	few	TRBV10-1	NA	CASSVRKENEQFF	TGCGCCAGCTCAGTAAGAAAGGAGAATGAGCAGTTCTTC